The clone carrying this T cell receptor beta chain was picked up a small number of times. Its cognate antigen is unknown. The library was prepared for alpha chains; this beta chain is a stray read, so its frequency means little. CDR1 and CDR2 (germline): SGHRS, YFSETQ. The V gene lost 4 bases and the J gene lost 1 base, with 8 bases spanning the gap. The CDR3 covers 13 residues. The data are from a study of spatial heterogeneity in lung cancer. Study information: Combinations of a unique TCR and a UMI were tallied in raw reads, and on average each appeared more than ten times.

Study results and limitations: Within tumors, counts of expanded alpha and beta TCRs tracked tumor mutation counts.

The time point denotes: sample taken at primary tumor resection. Using its own MiXCR run on the 5' RACE reads, TCRdb lists one record per CDR3 protein. The table includes approximately 1,200 distinct CDR3 sequences, 25% to 30% detected once. The sequencing used lung tumor tissue, collected at surgery. The chain recombines TRBV5-1 with TRBJ2-5; weak D call: TRBD2 (6 bases). The receptor was derived from a male donor with early-stage non-small cell lung cancer. The CDR3 bases are TGCGCCAGCAGCCCCGGGGGCCAAGAGACCCAGTACTTC. It specifies CASSPGGQETQYF.